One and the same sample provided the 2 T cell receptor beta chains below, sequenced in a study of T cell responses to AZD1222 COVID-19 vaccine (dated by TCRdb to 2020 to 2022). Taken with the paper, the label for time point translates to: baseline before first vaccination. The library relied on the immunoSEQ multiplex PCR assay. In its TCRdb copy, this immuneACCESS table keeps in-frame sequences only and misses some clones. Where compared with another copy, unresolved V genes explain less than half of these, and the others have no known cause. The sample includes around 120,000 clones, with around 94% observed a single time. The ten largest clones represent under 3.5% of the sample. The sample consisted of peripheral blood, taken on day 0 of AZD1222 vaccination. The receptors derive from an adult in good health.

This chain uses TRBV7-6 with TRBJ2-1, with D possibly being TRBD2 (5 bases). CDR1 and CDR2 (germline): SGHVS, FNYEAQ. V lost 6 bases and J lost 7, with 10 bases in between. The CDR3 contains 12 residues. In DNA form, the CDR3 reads TGTGCCAGCAGTTTCTCGGGGAATGAGCAGTTCTTC. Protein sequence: CASSFSGNEQFF.

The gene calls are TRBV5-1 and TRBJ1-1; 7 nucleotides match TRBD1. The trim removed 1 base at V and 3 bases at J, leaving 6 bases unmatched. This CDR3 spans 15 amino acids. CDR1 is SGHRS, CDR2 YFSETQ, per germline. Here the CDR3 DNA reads TGCGCCAGCAGCTTGTTTACAGGGGCGGACACTGAAGCTTTCTTT. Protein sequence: CASSLFTGADTEAFF.